These T cell receptor beta chains were read from a single sample in a study of control samples from healthy donors and cancer patients. Clones were read by immunoSEQ multiplex PCR, and TCRdb kept only the in-frame ones, dropping some. The table records thousands of clones, more than 85% of them present only once. Specimen: PBMCs. Receptors originate from a man aged 60 to 69 with colorectal cancer. Both conserved end residues are part of each CDR3.

j_call v_call cdr3_aa
TRBJ2-1 TRBV4-3 CASSQIDKTYNEQFF
TRBJ1-2 TRBV6-1 CASSEVGRSGYTF
TRBJ2-2 TRBV7-9 CASSLGRGNTGELFF
TRBJ1-1 TRBV16 CASSLVGTGGTEAFF
TRBJ2-7 TRBV2 CASGQFYEQYF
TRBJ1-2 TRBV5-6 CASSHAFLDSWNYGYTF
TRBJ2-2 TRBV7-5 CARSLAGPANTGELFF
TRBJ1-3 TRBV5-1 CASSQTGTGGDTIYF
TRBJ1-1 TRBV7-9 CASSLEVRETEAFF
TRBJ2-7 TRBV7-2 CASSLGGTGIREQYF
TRBJ1-1 TRBV4-3 CASSQDRLGGTTEAFF
TRBJ2-5 TRBV10-3 CAISEWDDREAETQYF
TRBJ1-3 TRBV28 CASRTQGAITGNTIYF
TRBJ2-2 TRBV7-2 CASSLAGGAFPGELFF
TRBJ2-4 TRBV2 CASSDKDRGWNIQYF
TRBJ1-1 TRBV15 CATSRPGRLNTEAFF
TRBJ1-5 TRBV30 CAWSAGTRNQPQHF
TRBJ1-4 TRBV15 CATSRDRFATNEKLFF
TRBJ2-3 TRBV6-4 CASSDSTPGQGNHTQYF
TRBJ2-1 TRBV7-9 CASSLAQVYNEQFF
TRBJ2-2 TRBV4-1 CASSQGTGTSGGELFF
TRBJ2-1 TRBV28 CASSTPWTGNILAKSYNEQFF
TRBJ2-5 TRBV29-1 CSARGGGETQYF
TRBJ2-1 TRBV7-2 CASSFLGQLSSYNEQFF
TRBJ1-1 TRBV5-6 CASSLGGRFTEAFF
TRBJ2-1 TRBV4-3 CASSQDLRSYNEQFF
TRBJ2-7 TRBV10-3 CAISTRRQEWGEQYF
TRBJ1-1 TRBV4-2 CASSPLHLNTEAFF
TRBJ1-1 TRBV27 CASSSMTGWWSTEAFF
TRBJ2-7 TRBV9 CASSAGSEGYEQYF
TRBJ1-6 TRBV19 CASRDRGSDSPLHF
TRBJ2-5 TRBV6-2/TRBV6-3 CASSLRREETQYF
TRBJ1-6 TRBV2 CASRTLRDRGRNSPLHF
TRBJ1-1 TRBV11-2 CASSSRGSTEAFF
TRBJ1-2 TRBV19 CASSEQEFYGYTF
TRBJ1-1 TRBV5-1 CASSLAVGDLNTEAFF
TRBJ1-5 TRBV28 CASRLGGGRNQPQHF
TRBJ2-6 TRBV4-1 CAASPAQGAGANVLTF